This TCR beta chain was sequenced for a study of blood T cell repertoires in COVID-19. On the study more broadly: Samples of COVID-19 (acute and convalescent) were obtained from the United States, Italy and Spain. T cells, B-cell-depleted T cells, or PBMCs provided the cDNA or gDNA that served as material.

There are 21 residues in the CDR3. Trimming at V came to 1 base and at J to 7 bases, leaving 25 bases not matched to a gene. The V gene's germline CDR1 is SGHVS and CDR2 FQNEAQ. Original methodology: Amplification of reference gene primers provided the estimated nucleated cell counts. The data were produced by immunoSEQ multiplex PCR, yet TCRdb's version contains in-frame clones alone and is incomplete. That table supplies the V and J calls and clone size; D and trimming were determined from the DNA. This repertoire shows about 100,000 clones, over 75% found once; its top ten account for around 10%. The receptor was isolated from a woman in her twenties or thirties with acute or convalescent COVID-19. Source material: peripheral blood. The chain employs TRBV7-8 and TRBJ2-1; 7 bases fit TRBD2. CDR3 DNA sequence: TGTGCCAGCAGCTTAGATTGGGCCGCGGGGCGAGCGGGGAGGAATAGAAATGAGCAGTTCTTC. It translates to CASSLDWAAGRAGRNRNEQFF. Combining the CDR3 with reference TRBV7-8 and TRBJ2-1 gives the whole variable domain GAGVSQSPRYKVAKRGQDVALRCDPISGHVSLFWYQQALGQGPEFLTYFQNEAQLDKSGLPSDRFFAERPEGSVSTLKIQRTQQEDSAVYLCASSLDWAAGRAGRNRNEQFFGPGTRLTVL.